The 27 T cell receptor beta chains reported below all come from one sample, sequenced in a study of T cells in Graves' hyperthyroidism and ophthalmopathy. Amplification of TCR beta CDR3 regions was performed using RNA transcripts as template. During a first-round RT-PCR of the TCR CDR3, the HTBI primer set was used. One entry per CDR3 protein, called by TCRdb with MiXCR from the multiplex PCR reads. The table shows nearly 250,000 distinct CDR3 sequences, with more than 20% occurring only once. Material: blood. These receptors came from a woman between 40 and 55 years old with Graves' ophthalmopathy.

This clonotype was seen many times. The chain combines TRBV29-1 with TRBJ1-2, with D tentatively TRBD1 (6 bases). Germline CDR1 reads SQVTM; CDR2 reads ANQGSEA. V was cut by 3 bases and J by 4 bases, with 15 bases left in between. The CDR3 spans 14 residues. The CDR3: CSVDKWGRVYGYTF. The DNA for the CDR3 is TGCAGCGTTGATAAGTGGGGGCGCGTCTATGGCTACACCTTC.

This clonotype was seen repeatedly, ten times or more. V and J are TRBV13 and TRBJ1-1; 9 bases are shared with TRBD1. The V and J ends lost 5 bases and 3 bases, in that order; junction bases with no gene match: 13. The CDR3 loop spans 17 amino acids. Germline V gives CDR1 PRHDT, CDR2 FYEKMQ (reference sequence). This chain's CDR3 is CASSRPGTGNVDTEAFF. CDR3 coding DNA: TGTGCCAGCAGCCGGCCCGGGACAGGGAATGTGGACACTGAAGCTTTCTTT.

There are many counts of this clonotype. The V call is TRBV24-1, the J call TRBJ1-1; no firm D call. Deletions cut 3 bases from V and 11 bases from J, with 9 bases between. The CDR3 is 11 amino acids. Looked up from germline, CDR1 is KGHDR and CDR2 is SFDVKD. The CDR3 coding sequence is TGTGCCACCAGTGATGGACCTGGGGCTTTCTTT. This sequence encodes CATSDGPGAFF.

The table lists this clonotype with many counts. This chain uses TRBV7-2 with TRBJ1-5, with D perhaps matching TRBD1 (5 bases). Trimming took 2 bases from V and 5 from J, leaving 10 bases between them. Germline CDR1 and CDR2: SGHTA and FQGNSA. This CDR3 spans 14 amino acids. The CDR3: CASSLLRDDQPQHF. In nucleotides, the CDR3 is TGTGCCAGCAGCTTACTCAGGGACGATCAGCCCCAGCATTTT.

The genes are TRBV21-1 and TRBJ2-6; TRBD2 was called by the table and not checked on the DNA. TRBV21-1 is labeled a pseudogene. This CDR3 region has 21 residues. CDR3 region: CASSQAFGTSGRRPGANVLTF. DNA of the CDR3: TGTGCCAGCAGCCAAGCGTTTGGGACTAGCGGGAGGCGTCCCGGGGCCAACGTCCTGACTTTC.

In its sample, this clonotype was seen many times. The gene calls are TRBV20-1 and TRBJ1-2, with D uncertain. Germline V lookup: CDR1 DFQATT, CDR2 SNEGSKA (reference sequence). V was trimmed by 3 bases and J by 5 bases, leaving 7 bases between them. This CDR3 contains 11 residues. As DNA, the CDR3 is TGCAGTGCTAGCCTCAGTTATGGCTACACCTTC. It translates to CSASLSYGYTF.

At least ten counts were recorded for this clonotype. The chain employs TRBV4-2 and TRBJ2-7, with D perhaps TRBD2 (5 bases). Germline V gene sequence: CDR1 LGHNA, CDR2 YNFKEQ. This CDR3 has 12 amino acids. The V end was cut by 2 bases, the J end by 7 bases, with 9 bases between. The CDR3 sequence: CASSQTGGEQYF. The CDR3 DNA sequence: TGTGCCAGCAGCCAAACTGGCGGGGAGCAGTACTTC.

This chain joins TRBV19 and TRBJ2-2; 11 bases agree with TRBD2. CDR3 size: 14 residues. V trimming: 3 bases; J trimming: 11 bases; junction bases outside the gene matches: 5. Germline CDR1 and CDR2: LNHDA and SQIVND (reference sequence). CDR3 amino acids: CASSILGTSGELFF. CDR3 coding DNA: TGTGCCAGTAGTATTCTCGGGACTAGCGGAGAGCTGTTTTTT.

This clonotype was observed many times. J is TRBJ2-2 and V is TRBV6-5; D not certain. V was trimmed by 2 bases and J by 0 bases, leaving 7 bases between them. This CDR3 has 15 amino acids. Per the germline V gene, CDR1 is MNHEY and CDR2 is SVGAGI. The DNA of the CDR3 is TGTGCCAGCAGTTACGGTGTCGCGAACACCGGGGAGCTGTTTTTT. It codes for CASSYGVANTGELFF.

This clonotype was seen more than once but under ten times. This chain connects TRBV28 to TRBJ1-5, with D perhaps TRBD1 (6 bases). Germline values: CDR1 MDHEN, CDR2 SYDVKM. This CDR3 has 14 residues. V was clipped by 5 bases and J by 6 bases, with 14 bases between them. The CDR3 coding sequence is TGTGCCAGCAGTGCACAGGGAGGCGGTCAGCCCCAGCATTTT. Encoded protein: CASSAQGGGQPQHF.

This clonotype was seen repeatedly, ten times or more. The genes are TRBV27 and TRBJ2-6; D is possibly TRBD1 (6 bases). The CDR3 length is 15 residues. CDR1 MNHEY and CDR2 SMNVEV come from the germline V gene (reference sequence). V lost 3 bases and J lost 2, with 8 bases in between. This CDR3 reads CASSFGGPGANVLTF. The CDR3 nucleotides are TGTGCCAGCAGTTTTGGGGGCCCTGGGGCCAACGTCCTGACTTTC.

The CDR3 loop reads CASSPDRGPHEQYF. The CDR3 bases are TGTGCCAGCAGCCCGGACAGGGGGCCCCACGAGCAGTACTTC. The chain employs TRBV7-3 and TRBJ2-7; 11 nucleotides agree with TRBD1. With V trimmed by 5 bases and J by 5 bases, 5 bases remained unmatched. Germline V gene data show CDR1 as SGHTA and CDR2 as FQGTGA. The CDR3 is made up of 14 amino acids. Together with reference TRBV7-3 and TRBJ2-7, the CDR3 gives the full variable domain: GAGVSQTPSNKVTEKGKYVELRCDPISGHTALYWYRQSLGQGPEFLIYFQGTGAADDSGLPNDRFFAVRPEGSVSTLKIQRTERGDSAVYLCASSPDRGPHEQYFGPGTRLTVT.

At least ten counts were recorded for this clonotype. The chain recombines TRBV14 with TRBJ1-2; TRBD1 matches at 7 bases. Looked up from germline, CDR1 is SGHDN and CDR2 is FVKESK. V lost 3 bases to trimming and J lost 6 bases; unmatched junction nucleotides: 7. The CDR3 sequence is 14 residues long. The CDR3 nucleotides are TGTGCCAGCAGCCAGCAACAGGGGAAGCATGGCTACACCTTC. This gives the protein CASSQQQGKHGYTF.

V and J are TRBV27 and TRBJ1-1; maybe TRBD1 (5 bases). From germline, CDR1 is MNHEY and CDR2 SMNVEV (reference sequence). The V end lost 4 bases, the J end lost 6 bases, and 33 bases lay between the germline ends. The CDR3 runs to 20 residues. Written as DNA, the CDR3 is TGTGCCAGCAGTTCCCTCCGGACACGTAAGAAGGCCACAACTGCTTCTGAAGCTTTCTTT. Its protein is CASSSLRTRKKATTASEAFF.

The chain employs TRBV6-5 and TRBJ2-5; D remains ambiguous. The CDR3 totals 13 residues. The V end lost 2 bases, the J end lost 2 bases, and 6 bases lay between the germline ends. CDR1 and CDR2 from the germline V gene are MNHEY and SVGAGI. The CDR3 sequence is CASSYGLQETQYF. The DNA for the CDR3 is TGTGCCAGCAGTTACGGTCTACAAGAGACCCAGTACTTC.

For this clonotype: The junction shows a germline mismatch at one end, possibly a read error. The rearrangement joins TRBV7-2 to TRBJ1-2; weak D call: TRBD1 (5 bases). This CDR3 region has 17 residues. Per germline, CDR1 SGHTA and CDR2 FQGNSA. CDR3 region: CASSLATGIGVDYGYSF. The CDR3 bases are TGTGCCAGCAGCTTAGCTACCGGGATAGGGGTAGACTATGGCTACAGCTTC.

This clonotype was found once. This chain joins TRBV6-1 and TRBJ1-5; 8 bases fit TRBD1. This CDR3 is 17 amino acids long. J gave up 1 base and V 3 bases, and 8 bases lay outside the gene matches. The germline V gene encodes CDR1 MNHNS and CDR2 SASEGT. The CDR3: CASSELPQGASNQPQHF. DNA of the CDR3: TGTGCCAGCAGTGAGCTACCCCAGGGGGCGAGCAATCAGCCCCAGCATTTT.

This clonotype was found a few times. The chain uses TRBV20-1 and TRBJ2-7, with TRBD1 matching 9 bases. The V segment lost 2 bases and the J segment 6 bases; nucleotides outside the gene matches: 11. In germline, CDR1 is DFQATT, CDR2 SNEGSKA (reference sequence). This CDR3 contains 15 residues. The CDR3 loop reads CSARLDRDRDGEQYF. CDR3 sequence (DNA): TGCAGTGCTAGACTAGACCGGGACAGGGACGGCGAGCAGTACTTC.

This chain connects TRBV19 to TRBJ1-5, with D possibly TRBD1 on 5 matching bases. The CDR3 spans 13 residues. V gave up 7 bases and J gave up 7 bases, with 14 bases separating them. Germline V gene lookup returns CDR1 LNHDA and CDR2 SQIVND (reference sequence). The CDR3 is CASMGQGPQPQHF. Written as DNA, the CDR3 is TGTGCCAGTATGGGGCAAGGCCCCCAGCCCCAGCATTTT. Variable domain in full (rest from reference TRBV19 and TRBJ1-5): DGGITQSPKYLFRKEGQNVTLSCEQNLNHDAMYWYRQDPGQGLRLIYYSQIVNDFQKGDIAEGYSVSREKKESFPLTVTSAQKNPTAFYLCASMGQGPQPQHFGDGTRLSIL.

The chain uses TRBV6-1 and TRBJ1-2; D is unresolved. There are 13 residues in the CDR3. Trimming removed 3 bases at V and 4 bases at J, with 9 bases between. Germline CDR1 is MNHNS and CDR2 is SASEGT. CDR3 nucleotide sequence: TGTGCCAGCAGTGACATCGCCTTCTATGGCTACACCTTC. Protein: CASSDIAFYGYTF.

The rearrangement joins TRBV19 to TRBJ1-2; 9 bases are shared with TRBD1. V dropped 7 bases and J dropped 2; count of bases not matched to a gene: 11. Germline V CDR1 and CDR2: LNHDA, SQIVND (reference sequence). The CDR3 runs 16 residues. This CDR3 is CASNTKGQGLNYGYTF. CDR3 nucleotides: TGTGCCAGTAATACCAAGGGACAGGGTTTGAACTATGGCTACACCTTC.

The chain joins TRBV2 to TRBJ2-7; possible D gene TRBD2, 5 bases. CDR3 length: 14 amino acids. CDR1 is SNHLY, CDR2 FYNNEI, per germline. V gave up 3 bases and J gave up 1 base, with 10 bases separating them. The CDR3: CASSDWTVSYEQYF. CDR3 DNA sequence: TGTGCCAGCAGTGATTGGACTGTATCCTACGAGCAGTACTTC.

The V and J genes are TRBV27 and TRBJ2-7; 9 positions match TRBD1. Germline CDR1 is MNHEY and CDR2 is SMNVEV (reference sequence). CDR3 length: 17 residues. Unmatched junction bases numbered 13, after V lost 6 bases and J lost 1 base. The CDR3 sequence is CASRPGTGRAVSYEQYF. The CDR3 DNA reads as TGTGCCAGCAGACCCGGGACAGGGCGGGCGGTATCCTACGAGCAGTACTTC.

CDR3 sequence: CSVEEAGTGVSLGNQPQHF. The CDR3 bases are TGCAGCGTTGAAGAGGCGGGGACAGGAGTCTCTTTGGGCAATCAGCCCCAGCATTTT. The genes are TRBV29-1 and TRBJ1-5, with 8 bases identical to TRBD1. Germline CDR1 is SQVTM and CDR2 is ANQGSEA. The ends lost 0 bases at V and 2 bases at J; junction bases unmatched: 15. The CDR3 extends over 19 amino acids.

This clonotype occurred many times. The chain links TRBV12-5 to TRBJ2-2; 12 bases fit TRBD1. The germline CDR1 and CDR2 sequences are LGHNT and FRNRAP. J was trimmed by 7 bases and V by 0 bases; bases with no gene match: 6. The CDR3 consists of 17 residues. The CDR3 bases are TGTGCTAGTGGTTTGGTACAAGGGACAGGGGGCCTCGGGGAGCTGTTTTTT. As protein: CASGLVQGTGGLGELFF.

This clonotype was observed many times. The V and J genes are TRBV20-1 and TRBJ1-6; TRBD1 might be the D (6 bases). V was clipped by 1 base and J by 9 bases, with 16 bases between them. The CDR3 covers 15 residues. The germline CDR1 and CDR2 sequences are DFQATT and SNEGSKA (reference sequence). In nucleotides, the CDR3 is TGCAGTGCTAGAGGGGGGCCCTGGGTTAGTTCACCCCTCCACTTT. This gives the protein CSARGGPWVSSPLHF.

This clonotype showed up many times. This chain links TRBV6-5 with TRBJ2-7; TRBD2 is a possible D gene (6 bases). The CDR3 length is 14 residues. V was shortened by 7 bases and J by 2 bases, with 15 bases between the two germline ends. Germline CDR1 and CDR2: MNHEY and SVGAGI. DNA of the CDR3: TGTGCCAGCAAGCTGGGTAGCGGTACCTACGAGCAGTACTTC. Its protein is CASKLGSGTYEQYF.